The rows below give T cell receptor beta chains drawn from one sample of a study of blood T cells in healthy people across ages. TCRdb re-derived calls from the 5' RACE reads in MiXCR, one entry per CDR3 protein. The sample contains about 780,000 distinct CDR3 sequences, about 46% of which appear only once. The sample taken for sequencing was blood. The receptors derive from an older man in good health. CDR3s include the opening cysteine and the closing phenylalanine or tryptophan. A D gene is named only where the DNA matches it firmly. Rows give clone size only sometimes, using once, few, many, or a class for an expanded clone.

size,J,D,V,CDR3,DNA
few,TRBJ2-1,.,TRBV7-2,CASSTDRTFVNEQFF,TGTGCCAGCAGTACCGACAGGACTTTTGTGAATGAGCAGTTCTTC
few,TRBJ2-1,.,TRBV10-3,CAISLSASSYNEQFF,TGTGCCATCAGCCTTAGCGCCAGCTCCTACAATGAGCAGTTCTTC
.,TRBJ2-2,.,TRBV28,CACRIKRTANTGELFF,TGTGCCTGCAGGATAAAGCGGACAGCGAACACCGGGGAGCTGTTTTTT
few,TRBJ2-7,TRBD2,TRBV5-1,CASSPRDYYEQYF,TGCGCCAGCAGCCCCCGGGACTACTACGAGCAGTACTTC
.,TRBJ1-2,.,TRBV20-1,CSAYVGQGSANYGYTF,TGCAGTGCTTATGTAGGGCAGGGGTCGGCTAACTATGGCTACACCTTC
.,TRBJ1-1,.,TRBV7-8,CASSSQGCRLNTEAFF,TGTGCCAGCAGCTCACAGGGATGTAGGCTCAACACTGAAGCTTTCTTT
few,TRBJ2-5,TRBD2,TRBV20-1,CSATSGSGETQYF,TGCAGTGCCACTAGCGGGAGTGGAGAGACCCAGTACTTC
.,TRBJ2-5,.,TRBV28,CACSFHSAITYYNEQYF,TGTGCCTGCAGTTTCCACTCGGCAATCACGTACTACAATGAGCAGTACTTC
few,TRBJ1-5,.,TRBV5-6,CASSLGQYQPQHF,TGTGCCAGCAGCTTGGGCCAGTATCAGCCCCAGCATTTT
.,TRBJ2-3,.,TRBV27,CASKGTAGFTDTQYF,TGTGCCAGCAAGGGCACGGCGGGCTTCACAGATACGCAGTATTTT
few,TRBJ2-1,.,TRBV23-1,CASSQGQGDYNEQFF,TGCGCCAGCAGTCAAGGGCAGGGAGACTACAATGAGCAGTTCTTC
.,TRBJ1-3,.,TRBV29-1,CSVAGFSGNTIYF,TGCAGCGTCGCGGGGTTCTCTGGAAACACCATATATTTT
.,TRBJ2-3,.,TRBV6-2/TRBV6-3,CASSTPVLGPSTDTQYF,TGTGCCAGCAGTACCCCTGTCCTGGGGCCTAGCACAGATACGCAGTATTTT
.,TRBJ2-1,TRBD2,TRBV11-3,CASSTGRGPSGKVEQFF,TGTGCCAGCAGCACGGGTAGGGGGCCTAGCGGGAAGGTTGAGCAGTTCTTC
.,TRBJ1-2,.,TRBV6-2/TRBV6-3,CASSYEGFGGYTF,TGTGCCAGCAGTTATGAGGGATTCGGAGGCTACACCTTC
few,TRBJ2-1,.,TRBV13,CASSPLLQTSNQFF,TGTGCCAGCAGCCCCTTGCTCCAGACTAGTAATCAGTTCTTC
.,TRBJ2-3,.,TRBV12-3/TRBV12-4,CASSFSGEGDTQYF,TGTGCCAGCAGTTTCTCAGGGGAAGGAGATACGCAGTATTTT
few,TRBJ2-7,TRBD2,TRBV9,CASSVGTSAYYEQYF,TGTGCCAGCAGCGTAGGAACTAGCGCGTACTACGAGCAGTACTTC
.,TRBJ2-7,.,TRBV7-2,CASSREAFYEQYF,TGTGCCAGCAGCCGAGAAGCATTCTACGAGCAGTACTTC
many,TRBJ2-1,.,TRBV7-2,CASSLAYNEQFF,TGTGCCAGCAGCTTAGCCTACAATGAGCAGTTCTTC
.,TRBJ2-1,.,TRBV6-6,CASSYGALNNEQFF,TGTGCCAGCAGTTACGGGGCCCTCAACAATGAGCAGTTCTTC
few,TRBJ1-4,.,TRBV12-3/TRBV12-4,CASSSRQTLLANEKLFF,TGTGCCAGCAGTTCCCGACAGACCCTTTTAGCGAATGAAAAACTGTTTTTT
.,TRBJ2-7,.,TRBV28,CASIKGVIPYEQYF,TGTGCCAGCATAAAGGGGGTCATCCCCTACGAGCAGTACTTC
.,TRBJ2-7,.,TRBV18,CASSPDLGGSEQYF,TGTGCCAGCTCACCCGATCTTGGAGGAAGCGAGCAGTACTTC
once,TRBJ1-6,TRBD1,TRBV9,CASSPLQGATSPLHF,TGTGCCAGCAGCCCACTTCAGGGGGCGACGTCACCCCTCCACTTT
once,TRBJ2-1,.,TRBV4-3,CANSQTTKGTGTNSYNEQFF,TGCGCCAACAGCCAGACCACTAAGGGGACCGGGACCAATTCCTACAATGAGCAGTTCTTC
.,TRBJ2-1,TRBD2,TRBV7-2,CASTRSGRASYNEQFF,TGTGCCAGCACTCGTAGCGGGAGAGCATCCTACAATGAGCAGTTCTTC
few,TRBJ2-1,.,TRBV6-4,CASTLIWHEQFF,TGTGCCAGCACCCTGATTTGGCATGAGCAGTTCTTC
.,TRBJ2-3,.,TRBV5-4,CASSFQGRGADTQYF,TGTGCCAGTAGCTTCCAGGGGCGCGGGGCAGATACGCAGTATTTT
once,TRBJ2-5,TRBD2,TRBV11-1,CTSSSRLALRQETQYF,TGTACCAGCAGCTCACGACTAGCGCTTCGCCAAGAGACCCAGTACTTC
.,TRBJ2-1,TRBD2,TRBV7-8,CASSMTSAWEFF,TGTGCCAGCAGCATGACTAGCGCCTGGGAGTTCTTC
.,TRBJ2-1,TRBD2,TRBV29-1,CSVDIAGAYNEQFF,TGCAGCGTTGATATAGCGGGGGCCTACAATGAGCAGTTCTTC
.,TRBJ1-2,.,TRBV6-1,CASAVSSGTNNYGYTF,TGTGCCAGCGCCGTTTCCTCAGGGACAAATAACTATGGCTACACCTTC
.,TRBJ1-6,.,TRBV5-1,CASSLDGVRALHF,TGCGCCAGCAGCTTGGATGGGGTTCGGGCCCTCCACTTT
.,TRBJ2-3,.,TRBV29-1,CSVDDWGIDTQYF,TGCAGCGTTGACGACTGGGGTATAGATACGCAGTATTTT
.,TRBJ2-7,TRBD2,TRBV11-2,CASSLVGTSTYNEQYF,TGTGCCAGCAGCTTAGTCGGGACTAGCACTTACAATGAGCAGTACTTC
.,TRBJ2-3,.,TRBV20-1,CSASAGITDTQYF,TGCAGTGCTAGCGCGGGGATCACAGATACGCAGTATTTT
few,TRBJ2-3,TRBD2,TRBV5-1,CASSLGTSRNTDTQYF,TGCGCCAGCAGCTTGGGGACTAGCAGAAACACAGATACGCAGTATTTT
few,TRBJ2-1,TRBD2,TRBV12-3/TRBV12-4,CASSVTSEDNEQFF,TGTGCCAGCAGTGTAACTAGCGAAGACAATGAGCAGTTCTTC
few,TRBJ2-2,TRBD2,TRBV2,CASSAQRGLTGELFF,TGTGCCAGCAGTGCCCAGCGGGGCCTCACCGGGGAGCTGTTTTTT
.,TRBJ2-3,TRBD1,TRBV30,CAWTNRGSTDTQYF,TGTGCCTGGACTAACAGGGGAAGCACAGATACGCAGTATTTT
.,TRBJ2-7,TRBD2,TRBV30,CAWSVGSGLLYEQYF,TGTGCCTGGAGTGTAGGATCGGGACTACTCTACGAGCAGTACTTC
.,TRBJ1-1,.,TRBV9,CASSVVVGGGDTEAFF,TGTGCCAGCAGCGTAGTAGTAGGGGGAGGAGACACTGAAGCTTTCTTT
.,TRBJ1-4,TRBD1,TRBV13,CASRGTVHEKLFF,TGTGCCAGCAGGGGGACAGTTCATGAAAAACTGTTTTTT
.,TRBJ1-1,TRBD1,TRBV9,CASSVGTGRTEAFF,TGTGCCAGCAGCGTAGGGACAGGGAGAACTGAAGCTTTCTTT
many,TRBJ2-3,TRBD2,TRBV9,CASSVAGLGTDTQYF,TGTGCCAGCAGCGTAGCGGGACTAGGGACAGATACGCAGTATTTT
few,TRBJ1-5,.,TRBV12-3/TRBV12-4,CASSNREGNQPQHF,TGTGCCAGCAGTAACAGGGAAGGCAATCAGCCCCAGCATTTT